A selection of T cell receptor beta chains follows, all from one sample in a study of cytomegalovirus exposure and HLA in healthy donors. Assay used: immunoSEQ multiplex PCR; TCRdb lists only in-frame clones, some missing. The sample has nearly 200,000 clones, approximately 87% seen once. Material for sequencing was PBMCs. The receptors here all came from a man aged 25-45 years in good health and CMV-seronegative. Both conserved end residues are part of each CDR3. D genes are given only for firm matches. Part of the rows lack a size; the others show once, few, many or a class for expanded clones.

.	TRBV7-2	few	TRBJ1-6	CASSPGIGDNSPLHF	TGTGCCAGCAGCCCTGGTATCGGGGATAATTCACCCCTCCACTTT
TRBD1	TRBV5-5	.	TRBJ2-5	CASSSDRGRGETQYF	TGTGCCAGCAGCTCGGACAGGGGGCGCGGGGAGACCCAGTACTTC
.	TRBV7-6	.	TRBJ2-3	CASSSSGLVTDTQYF	TGTGCCAGCAGCTCCAGCGGGTTAGTCACAGATACGCAGTATTTT
.	TRBV29-1	.	TRBJ2-4	CSVVPDKNIQYF	TGCAGCGTTGTCCCAGACAAAAACATTCAGTACTTC
TRBD1	TRBV7-9	.	TRBJ1-1	CASSQQGEVTEAFF	TGTGCCAGCAGCCAACAGGGGGAAGTTACTGAAGCTTTCTTT
.	TRBV28	once	TRBJ2-5	CASSSDSLQETQYF	TGTGCCAGCAGTTCGGACAGCCTACAAGAGACCCAGTACTTC
.	TRBV27	.	TRBJ1-5	CASSLGSNQPQHF	TGTGCCAGCAGTTTGGGCTCCAATCAGCCCCAGCATTTT
TRBD1	TRBV5-6	.	TRBJ1-1	CASSLSGTGRAFF	TGTGCCAGCAGCTTATCCGGGACAGGACGAGCTTTCTTT
.	TRBV5-1	.	TRBJ2-3	CASSLIMVDPSPPDTQYF	TGCGCCAGCAGCTTAATTATGGTAGATCCATCTCCTCCAGATACGCAGTATTTT
.	TRBV29-1	.	TRBJ1-2	CTPGYIWNYGYTF	TGCACCCCGGGGTACATATGGAACTATGGCTACACCTTC
.	TRBV28	.	TRBJ2-1	CASSLGDRTINEQFF	TGTGCCAGCAGTTTAGGAGACAGAACTATCAATGAGCAGTTCTTC
.	TRBV5-1	.	TRBJ1-4	CASSLDPGIAEKLFF	TGCGCCAGCAGCTTGGACCCGGGTATTGCTGAAAAACTGTTTTTT
.	TRBV10-2	few	TRBJ1-6	CASSVSTGRTLHF	TGCGCCAGCAGTGTGAGTACAGGGCGGACCCTCCACTTT
TRBD2	TRBV19	.	TRBJ2-1	CASSSSRLAGNYQSSYNEQFF	TGTGCCAGTAGTTCCTCACGACTAGCGGGGAACTACCAGAGCTCCTACAATGAGCAGTTCTTC
TRBD1	TRBV7-9	.	TRBJ2-7	CAVQGQNSYEQYF	TGTGCCGTACAGGGACAGAACTCCTACGAGCAGTACTTC
.	TRBV10-3	.	TRBJ1-3	CAISEFPTETKSGNTIYF	TGTGCCATCAGTGAGTTCCCAACAGAAACAAAATCTGGAAACACCATATATTTT
TRBD1	TRBV6-5	.	TRBJ2-7	CASRYRDRGGEQYF	TGTGCCAGCCGGTACCGGGACAGGGGGGGCGAGCAGTACTTC
TRBD2	TRBV6-5	.	TRBJ2-2	CASTLAGGNTGELFF	TGTGCCAGCACCCTAGCGGGGGGGAACACCGGGGAGCTGTTTTTT
.	TRBV28	.	TRBJ1-5	CASSFQFNQPQHF	TGTGCCAGCAGTTTTCAGTTTAATCAGCCCCAGCATTTT
TRBD1	TRBV5-1	few	TRBJ1-6	CASSARQGARNSPLHF	TGCGCCAGCAGCGCCCGACAGGGGGCGAGGAATTCACCCCTCCACTTT
.	TRBV7-9	once	TRBJ1-2	CASSLESRGGYTF	TGTGCCAGCAGCTTAGAGTCCAGAGGGGGCTACACCTTC
TRBD1	TRBV10-2	.	TRBJ1-2	CASMGRLGQGVKGNYSYTF	TGCGCCAGCATGGGACGATTGGGACAGGGGGTTAAAGGAAACTATAGCTACACCTTC
TRBD1	TRBV7-8	.	TRBJ2-1	CASSPNLGTVNNEQFF	TGTGCCAGCAGCCCTAATCTCGGGACAGTCAACAATGAGCAGTTCTTC
.	TRBV20-1	.	TRBJ2-1	CSARDQGREFF	TGCAGTGCTAGAGATCAAGGCAGGGAGTTCTTC
.	TRBV5-4	.	TRBJ2-7	CASSLSGGVTYEQYF	TGTGCCAGCAGCTTGAGCGGCGGGGTTACCTACGAGCAGTACTTC
.	TRBV6-5	.	TRBJ2-1	CASSYLAQIPNEQFF	TGTGCCAGCAGTTATCTCGCCCAGATCCCTAATGAGCAGTTCTTC
TRBD1	TRBV10-3	.	TRBJ2-7	CAISDPDRGGYEQYF	TGTGCCATCAGTGACCCGGACAGGGGAGGGTACGAGCAGTACTTC
TRBD1	TRBV7-9	.	TRBJ1-4	CASSPTGEEKLFF	TGTGCCAGCAGCCCAACAGGGGAAGAAAAACTGTTTTTT
.	TRBV4-2	.	TRBJ2-3	CASSQRDLLGTTDTQYF	TGTGCCAGCAGCCAAAGGGACTTACTCGGAACAACAGATACGCAGTATTTT
TRBD2	TRBV9	.	TRBJ2-3	CASSVGLAASTDTQYF	TGTGCCAGCAGCGTAGGACTAGCGGCTAGCACAGATACGCAGTATTTT
.	TRBV11-2	.	TRBJ2-2	CASIGGNTGELFF	TGTGCCAGCATAGGGGGGAACACCGGGGAGCTGTTTTTT
.	TRBV28	.	TRBJ1-2	CASTTGHTNGYTF	TGTGCCAGCACAACGGGACACACGAATGGCTACACCTTC
TRBD2	TRBV6-1	.	TRBJ2-7	CASSSSGRWSEQYF	TGTGCCAGCAGTTCTAGCGGGAGGTGGAGCGAGCAGTACTTC
.	TRBV28	.	TRBJ2-1	CASSPPGSYNEQFF	TGTGCCAGCAGTCCTCCGGGATCCTACAATGAGCAGTTCTTC
.	TRBV2	.	TRBJ1-5	CASSNYPQPQHF	TGTGCCAGCTCTAATTATCCTCAGCCCCAGCATTTT
TRBD2	TRBV4-1	.	TRBJ2-1	CASSQPRGGPEGEQFF	TGCGCCAGCAGCCAGCCACGGGGGGGCCCAGAGGGAGAGCAGTTCTTC
TRBD1	TRBV28	once	TRBJ1-5	CASKGQATISNQPQHF	TGTGCCAGCAAGGGACAGGCTACTATTAGCAATCAGCCCCAGCATTTT
.	TRBV18	.	TRBJ2-5	CASSPSWGGETQYF	TGTGCCAGCTCACCATCATGGGGGGGCGAGACCCAGTACTTC
.	TRBV6-1	.	TRBJ2-2	CASSAAPTGELFF	TGTGCCAGCTCGGCGGCCCCCACCGGGGAGCTGTTTTTT
.	TRBV18	.	TRBJ1-2	CASSPLWGITGPGYTF	TGTGCCAGCTCACCACTATGGGGAATCACAGGGCCCGGCTACACCTTC
.	TRBV5-5	.	TRBJ1-5	CASSLTGDQPQHF	TGTGCCAGCAGCTTGACAGGAGATCAGCCCCAGCATTTT
.	TRBV5-1	.	TRBJ2-7	CASREGMAYEQYF	TGCGCCAGCAGGGAGGGGATGGCCTACGAGCAGTACTTC
.	TRBV5-1	.	TRBJ1-6	CASSLQSRVNSPLHF	TGCGCCAGCAGCTTGCAAAGTCGGGTCAATTCACCCCTCCACTTT
TRBD1	TRBV5-5	.	TRBJ1-3	CASSMGQGESTIYF	TGTGCCAGCAGCATGGGACAGGGGGAAAGCACCATATATTTT
TRBD1	TRBV4-3	.	TRBJ2-3	CASSQGPGQGGDTQYF	TGCGCCAGCAGCCAGGGGCCGGGACAGGGAGGGGATACGCAGTATTTT
TRBD1	TRBV7-7	.	TRBJ1-3	CASSFRGPYHSGNTIYF	TGTGCTAGCAGCTTCAGGGGGCCCTACCACTCTGGAAACACCATATATTTT
.	TRBV5-1	.	TRBJ1-1	CASSQTGMNTEAFF	TGCGCCAGCAGCCAAACAGGGATGAACACTGAAGCTTTCTTT
TRBD1	TRBV18	.	TRBJ2-7	CASSPGTGGYEQYF	TGTGCCAGCTCACCAGGGACAGGGGGGTACGAGCAGTACTTC
.	TRBV6-1	once	TRBJ2-1	CASSVRGEQFF	TGTGCCAGCAGCGTACGGGGGGAGCAGTTCTTC